This is a list of T cell receptor beta chains from one sample in a study of blood T cell repertoires in COVID-19. The protocol was immunoSEQ multiplex PCR, while the TCRdb copy is restricted to in-frame clones and leaves out a portion. The sample has 30,000 to 35,000 clones; around 85% are singletons. Material for sequencing was peripheral blood. The receptors here all came from a human donor with acute or convalescent COVID-19. The donor label of this sample is uncertain. CDR3s include the opening cysteine and the closing phenylalanine or tryptophan. The order of the fields is J gene, D gene, clone size, CDR3 length, V gene, CDR3 protein, CDR3 DNA. The D gene is left open where the match is weak. Clone sizes are given selectively: once, few, many, or a class where the clone is expanded.

TRBJ1-1,NA,NA,14,TRBV30,CAWKTTGMNTEAFF,TGTGCCTGGAAGACGACAGGCATGAACACTGAAGCTTTCTTT
TRBJ2-7,TRBD2,NA,14,TRBV19,CASSRGTNDYEQYF,TGTGCCAGTAGTAGGGGGACTAATGACTACGAGCAGTACTTC
TRBJ1-5,NA,NA,13,TRBV12-3/TRBV12-4,CASSLPLNQPQHF,TGTGCCAGCAGTTTACCTCTAAATCAGCCCCAGCATTTT
TRBJ2-7,TRBD2,NA,16,TRBV11-3,CASSQSRGRQSYEQYF,TGTGCCAGCAGCCAAAGCCGCGGGAGACAGTCCTACGAGCAGTACTTC
TRBJ1-1,TRBD1,NA,17,TRBV28,CASSPIRTGTPNTEAFF,TGTGCCAGCAGCCCTATTAGGACAGGGACCCCGAACACTGAAGCTTTCTTT
TRBJ2-1,NA,NA,13,TRBV27,CASSLRGYNEQFF,TGTGCCAGCAGTTTGAGAGGCTACAATGAGCAGTTCTTC
TRBJ1-1,TRBD1,NA,15,TRBV7-9,CASSRLQGSGTEAFF,TGTGCCAGCAGTCGACTACAGGGGAGTGGCACTGAAGCTTTCTTT
TRBJ1-1,TRBD1,NA,15,TRBV11-3,CASSPRQGMNTEAFF,TGTGCCAGCAGCCCAAGACAGGGGATGAACACTGAAGCTTTCTTT
TRBJ2-7,NA,few,15,TRBV6-5,CASRRYSQGYYEQYF,TGTGCCAGCAGACGCTATTCACAGGGCTACTACGAGCAGTACTTC
TRBJ2-3,TRBD2,NA,15,TRBV7-6,CASSSGGFKADTQYF,TGTGCCAGCAGCTCCGGGGGGTTTAAGGCAGATACGCAGTATTTT
TRBJ1-2,NA,NA,10,TRBV30,CAWSEGGYTF,TGTGCCTGGAGCGAGGGAGGCTACACCTTC
TRBJ2-7,NA,few,14,TRBV30,CAWSLERATYEQYF,TGTGCCTGGAGTCTAGAGCGAGCCACCTACGAGCAGTACTTC
TRBJ2-3,NA,NA,18,TRBV6-1,CASSDRLSRVFGTDTQYF,TGTGCCAGCAGTGATAGACTTTCGCGGGTATTCGGCACAGATACGCAGTATTTT
TRBJ2-4,NA,NA,14,TRBV5-1,CASSSTGDENIQYF,TGCGCCAGCAGCTCTACAGGTGATGAAAACATTCAGTACTTC
TRBJ1-1,NA,NA,13,TRBV5-6,CASSLNRGTEAFF,TGTGCCAGCAGCCTGAATCGGGGCACTGAAGCTTTCTTT
TRBJ2-1,NA,NA,13,TRBV5-5,CASSLRTPNEQFF,TGTGCCAGCAGCTTGAGGACACCCAATGAGCAGTTCTTC
TRBJ1-1,NA,NA,12,TRBV11-3,CASSQGWTEAFF,TGTGCCAGCAGCCAGGGATGGACTGAAGCTTTCTTT
TRBJ2-7,NA,once,15,TRBV6-2/TRBV6-3,CASSPWGGLSYEQYF,TGTGCCAGCAGTCCCTGGGGGGGCCTTTCCTACGAGCAGTACTTC
TRBJ2-5,NA,NA,14,TRBV19,CASSIVGIQETQYF,TGTGCCAGTAGTATTGTCGGGATCCAAGAGACCCAGTACTTC
TRBJ1-2,NA,once,15,TRBV28,CASRPAASDPYGYTF,TGTGCCAGCCGCCCAGCGGCTTCTGACCCCTATGGCTACACCTTC